This TCR beta chain was recorded in a study of T cells after yellow fever vaccination. Study results and caveats: Clonotypes shared by both compartments, CD4 and CD8, made up a small share. The secondary response peaked faster, at day 5 versus 15, but was weaker. Subsequent to the booster, the majority of primary-vaccination clones reappeared (roughly 96% CD4, approximately 90% CD8).

Notes on this clonotype: The antigen remains undetermined.

They built TCR cDNA with 5'RACE template switching, a step that put in a universal primer site and UMIs. Each CDR3 protein gets one entry after TCRdb re-called the 5' RACE reads with MiXCR. The sample includes about 120,000 distinct CDR3 sequences, approximately 9% of them seen just once. The CDR3 sequence is 16 residues long. From germline, CDR1 is SEHNR and CDR2 FQNEAQ (reference sequence). Trimming pared 1 base from V and 6 bases from J, leaving 16 bases between. The sequencing used CD8+ T cells sorted from PBMCs, collected on the day of the yellow fever booster vaccination. The clonotype was recovered from a young man who received the YFV17D yellow fever vaccine. The chain recombines TRBV7-9 with TRBJ2-1; D is perhaps TRBD1 (5 bases). The CDR3: CASSLEPGLYRNEQFF. CDR3 nucleotides: TGTGCCAGCAGCTTAGAGCCAGGGCTCTACCGCAATGAGCAGTTCTTC. Full variable domain (rest looked up from reference TRBV7-9 and TRBJ2-1): DTGVSQNPRHKITKRGQNVTFRCDPISEHNRLYWYRQTLGQGPEFLTYFQNEAQLEKSRLLSDRFSAERPKGSFSTLEIQRTEQGDSAMYLCASSLEPGLYRNEQFFGPGTRLTVL.